The sequence of this T cell receptor beta chain was determined in a study of cytomegalovirus exposure and HLA in healthy donors. As for the study in general: Early release data held roughly 90 million unique TCRs from HLA-typed donors. Whole-study results and caveats: Indistinguishable V segments such as TRBV6-2 and TRBV6-3 were excluded. Investigators reported approximately 170 TCR beta chains as tied to cytomegalovirus. There was a cluster of highly shared sequence variants that was likely a sequencing artifact.

CDR3 length: 12 residues. Germline loops: CDR1 MDHEN, CDR2 SYDVKM. The V end was cut by 10 bases, the J end by 0 bases, with 9 bases between. It was with 60 Vbeta and 13 Jbeta primers that the PCR ran. TCRdb's table, derived via immunoSEQ multiplex PCR, lists solely in-frame clones and lacks some. The sample gives about 130,000 clones, under 12% of which show up once; 4.6% is in the top ten. This clone was picked up a small number of times. Its antigen remains unidentified. The chain is built from TRBV28 and TRBJ1-1; D is unresolved. The receptor's source is a young woman in good health and CMV-seropositive. Sequenced: PBMCs. The CDR3, as DNA: TGTGCCACCGCCCGGGTGAACACTGAAGCTTTCTTT. This gives the protein CATARVNTEAFF.